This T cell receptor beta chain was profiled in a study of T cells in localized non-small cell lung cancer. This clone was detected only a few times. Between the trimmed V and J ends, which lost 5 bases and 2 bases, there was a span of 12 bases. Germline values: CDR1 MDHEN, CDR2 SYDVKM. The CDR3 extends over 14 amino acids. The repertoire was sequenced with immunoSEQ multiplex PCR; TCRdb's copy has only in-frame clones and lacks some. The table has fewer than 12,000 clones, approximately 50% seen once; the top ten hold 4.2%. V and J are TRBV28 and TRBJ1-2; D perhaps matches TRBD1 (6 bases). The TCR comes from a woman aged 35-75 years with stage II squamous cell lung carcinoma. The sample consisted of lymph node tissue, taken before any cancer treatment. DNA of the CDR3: TGTGCCAGCAGTCCCACAGGGACCAACTATGGCTACACCTTC. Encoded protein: CASSPTGTNYGYTF.